This TCR beta chain was observed in a study of T cell changes during pregnancy in multiple sclerosis. Method: immunoSEQ multiplex PCR; TCRdb's copy keeps in-frame clones and lacks some. The repertoire consists of some 64,000 clones, with around 90% occurring once and the leading ten covering 2.3%. CDR1 is SGDLS, CDR2 YYNGEE, per germline. The germline V and J ends were trimmed by 0 bases and 0 bases, with 15 bases remaining between them. The CDR3 length is 17 residues. The chain combines TRBV9 with TRBJ1-1, with D perhaps matching TRBD1 (5 bases). The receptor's source is a female donor with multiple sclerosis, enrolled in a pregnancy study. Source: peripheral blood, taken in the first trimester of pregnancy. The CDR3 sequence is CASSVVPNRPMNTEAFF. The CDR3 region has the DNA TGTGCCAGCAGCGTAGTTCCAAACAGGCCCATGAACACTGAAGCTTTCTTT.